This T cell receptor beta chain was observed in a study of CD8+ T cells in alopecia areata. Study at large: The study gave treated patients oral tofacitinib at 5 to 10 mg twice daily.

Trimming stripped 2 bases from V and 4 bases from J, with 10 bases between. The germline V gene has CDR1 SQVTM and CDR2 ANQGSEA. The CDR3 sequence is 13 residues long. RNA, once extracted, was reverse transcribed into cDNA for use as the sequencing template. The assay was immunoSEQ multiplex PCR, and TCRdb's table has in-frame clones only and misses some. The sample shows around 200,000 clones, 63% of them seen only once. Here the sequenced sample was CD4+ T cells sorted from blood, taken at week 0. This clonotype originated in a human donor with alopecia areata. The chain employs TRBV29-1 and TRBJ2-3; D is possibly TRBD1 or TRBD2 (5 bases each). Written as DNA, the CDR3 is TGCAGCGTTGAAAAGGGGAGCGCAGATACGCAGTATTTT. Its protein is CSVEKGSADTQYF.